Listed below are T cell receptor beta chains from one sample, sequenced in a study of tumor and adjacent non-tumor tissue in lung cancer. TCRdb re-called the multiplex PCR reads with MiXCR, one entry per CDR3 protein. The sample lists 77,000 or so distinct CDR3 sequences, over 75% seen once, with about an eighth in the top ten. Material for sequencing was lung tumor tissue. These receptors came from a woman aged 45-60 years with non-small cell lung cancer. The conserved cysteine and the conserved F or W are not part of the CDR3 here.

j_gene: TRBJ2-1
v_gene: TRBV11-2
CDR3aa: ASSQGGLAGVGEQS

j_gene: TRBJ2-7
v_gene: TRBV6-1
CDR3aa: AILAASSYEQH

j_gene: TRBJ2-5
v_gene: TRBV4-2
CDR3aa: ASSRAASGETRY

j_gene: TRBJ2-6
v_gene: TRBV4-2
CDR3aa: ARSQDINSGANVLT

j_gene: TRBJ2-2
v_gene: TRBV11-1
CDR3aa: ASSVAISGSYHTGELS

j_gene: TRBJ2-7
v_gene: TRBV7-8
CDR3aa: ASSLTSELIYEQY

j_gene: TRBJ2-6
v_gene: TRBV4-2
CDR3aa: ASNLSRSGANVLT

j_gene: TRBJ1-2
v_gene: TRBV19
CDR3aa: ASSTTQKYGYT

j_gene: TRBJ1-1
v_gene: TRBV11-2
CDR3aa: ASSFQMLETEAF

j_gene: TRBJ1-1
v_gene: TRBV5-1
CDR3aa: ASSLSRGDTEAF

j_gene: TRBJ1-5
v_gene: TRBV6-1
CDR3aa: ASNRGVGSNQPQH

j_gene: TRBJ2-7
v_gene: TRBV7-9
CDR3aa: ASSRESPEQY

j_gene: TRBJ2-2
v_gene: TRBV29-1
CDR3aa: SVLSGTSTGELF

j_gene: TRBJ2-7
v_gene: TRBV6-6
CDR3aa: AGSGGLGTKEQY

j_gene: TRBJ1-2
v_gene: TRBV4-2
CDR3aa: ASSHPGGNYGYT